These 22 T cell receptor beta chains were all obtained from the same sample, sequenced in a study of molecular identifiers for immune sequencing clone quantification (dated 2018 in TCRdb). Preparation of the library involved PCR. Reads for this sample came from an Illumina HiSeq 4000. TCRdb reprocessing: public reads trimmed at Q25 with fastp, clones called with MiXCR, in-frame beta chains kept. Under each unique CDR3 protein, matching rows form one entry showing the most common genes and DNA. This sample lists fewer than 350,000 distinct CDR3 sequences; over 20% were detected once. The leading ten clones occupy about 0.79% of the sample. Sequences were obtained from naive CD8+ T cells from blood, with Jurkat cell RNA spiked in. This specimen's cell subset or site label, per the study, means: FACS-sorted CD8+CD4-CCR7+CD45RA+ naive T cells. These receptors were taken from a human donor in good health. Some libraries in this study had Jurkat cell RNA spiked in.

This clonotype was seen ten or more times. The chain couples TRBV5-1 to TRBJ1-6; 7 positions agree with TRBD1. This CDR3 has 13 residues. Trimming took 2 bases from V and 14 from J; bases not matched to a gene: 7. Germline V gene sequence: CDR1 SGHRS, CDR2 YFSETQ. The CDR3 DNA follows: TGCGCCAGCAGCTTAGACAGGGTAGCATCCCTCCACTTT. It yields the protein CASSLDRVASLHF.

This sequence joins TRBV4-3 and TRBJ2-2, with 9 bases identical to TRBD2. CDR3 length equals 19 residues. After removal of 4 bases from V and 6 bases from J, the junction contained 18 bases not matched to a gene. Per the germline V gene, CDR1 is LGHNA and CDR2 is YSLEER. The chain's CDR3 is CASSLRVIGLAGSSGELFF. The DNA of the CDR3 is TGCGCCAGCAGCCTGAGGGTAATCGGGCTAGCGGGAAGTTCCGGGGAGCTGTTTTTT.

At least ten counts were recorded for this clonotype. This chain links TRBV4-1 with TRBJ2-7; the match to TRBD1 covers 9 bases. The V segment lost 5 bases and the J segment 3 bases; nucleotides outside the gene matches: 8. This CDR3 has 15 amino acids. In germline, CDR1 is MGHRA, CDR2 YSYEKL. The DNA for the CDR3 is TGCGCCAGCAGCACCCCAGGGACAGGGCTCTACGAGCAGTACTTC. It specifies CASSTPGTGLYEQYF.

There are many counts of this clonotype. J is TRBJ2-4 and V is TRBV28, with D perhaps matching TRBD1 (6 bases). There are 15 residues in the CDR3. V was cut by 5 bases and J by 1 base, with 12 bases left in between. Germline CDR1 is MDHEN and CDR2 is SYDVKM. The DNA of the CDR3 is TGTGCCAGCAGTGAAACAGGGATGGCCAAAAACATTCAGTACTTC. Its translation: CASSETGMAKNIQYF.

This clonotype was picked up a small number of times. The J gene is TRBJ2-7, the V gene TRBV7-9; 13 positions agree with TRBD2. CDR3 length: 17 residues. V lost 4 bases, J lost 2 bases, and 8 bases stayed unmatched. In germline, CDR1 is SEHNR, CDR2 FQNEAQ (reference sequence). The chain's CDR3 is CASSSGLAGEFAYEQYF. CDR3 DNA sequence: TGTGCCAGCAGCTCCGGACTAGCGGGAGAATTCGCCTACGAGCAGTACTTC.

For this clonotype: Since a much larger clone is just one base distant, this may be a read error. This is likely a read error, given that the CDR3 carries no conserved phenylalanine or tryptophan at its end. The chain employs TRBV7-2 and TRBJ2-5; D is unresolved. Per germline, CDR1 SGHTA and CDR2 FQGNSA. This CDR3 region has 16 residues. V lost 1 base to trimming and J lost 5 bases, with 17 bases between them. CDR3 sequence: CASSLVPQTLPETQYL. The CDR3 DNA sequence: TGTGCCAGCAGCTTAGTTCCCCAGACCTTACCTGAGACCCAGTACCTC.

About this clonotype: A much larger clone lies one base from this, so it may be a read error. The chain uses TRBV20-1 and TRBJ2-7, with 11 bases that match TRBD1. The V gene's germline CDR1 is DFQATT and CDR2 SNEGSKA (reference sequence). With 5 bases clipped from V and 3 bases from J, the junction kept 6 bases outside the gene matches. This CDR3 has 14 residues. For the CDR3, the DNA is TGCAGTGCTCATGCCGGGACAGGGGGCTACGAGCAGTACTTC. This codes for CSAHAGTGGYEQYF.

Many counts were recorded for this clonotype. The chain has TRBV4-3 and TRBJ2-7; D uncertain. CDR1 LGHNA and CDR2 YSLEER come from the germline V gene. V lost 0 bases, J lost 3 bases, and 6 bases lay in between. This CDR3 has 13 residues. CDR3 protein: CASSQENGYEQYF. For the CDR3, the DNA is TGCGCCAGCAGCCAAGAAAACGGCTACGAGCAGTACTTC.

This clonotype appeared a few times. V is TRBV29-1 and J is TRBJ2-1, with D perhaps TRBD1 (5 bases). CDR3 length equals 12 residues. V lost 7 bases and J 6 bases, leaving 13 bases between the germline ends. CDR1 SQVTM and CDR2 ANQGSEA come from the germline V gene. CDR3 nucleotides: TGCAGCGGCACAGGCATCGGCAATGAGCAGTTCTTC. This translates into CSGTGIGNEQFF.

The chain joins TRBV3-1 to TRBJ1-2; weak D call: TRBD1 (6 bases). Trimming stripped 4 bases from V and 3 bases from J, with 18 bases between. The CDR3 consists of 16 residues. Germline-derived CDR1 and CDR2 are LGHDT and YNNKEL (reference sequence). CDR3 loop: CASSPREGGHYYGYTF. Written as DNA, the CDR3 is TGTGCCAGCAGCCCCCGCGAGGGGGGGCATTACTATGGCTACACCTTC.

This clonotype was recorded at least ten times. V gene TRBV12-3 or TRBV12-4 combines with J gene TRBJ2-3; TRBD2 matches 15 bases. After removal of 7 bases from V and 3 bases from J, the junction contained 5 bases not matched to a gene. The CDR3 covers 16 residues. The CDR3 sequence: CASNPGTSGRTDTQYF. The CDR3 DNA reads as TGTGCCAGCAACCCCGGGACTAGCGGGAGGACAGATACGCAGTATTTT.

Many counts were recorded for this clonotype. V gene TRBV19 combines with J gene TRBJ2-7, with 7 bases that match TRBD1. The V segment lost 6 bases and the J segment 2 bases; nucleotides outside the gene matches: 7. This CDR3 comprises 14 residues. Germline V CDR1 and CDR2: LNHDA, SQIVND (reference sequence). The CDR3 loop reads CASRSSGGPYEQYF. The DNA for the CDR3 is TGTGCCAGTAGGTCCTCAGGGGGACCCTACGAGCAGTACTTC.

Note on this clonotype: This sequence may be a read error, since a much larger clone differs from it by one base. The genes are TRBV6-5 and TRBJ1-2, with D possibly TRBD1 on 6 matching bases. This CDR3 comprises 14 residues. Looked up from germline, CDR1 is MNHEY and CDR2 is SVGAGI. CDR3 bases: TGTGCCAGCAGTTCAGGGGTAGGAGACTATGGCCACACCTTC. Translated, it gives CASSSGVGDYGHTF.

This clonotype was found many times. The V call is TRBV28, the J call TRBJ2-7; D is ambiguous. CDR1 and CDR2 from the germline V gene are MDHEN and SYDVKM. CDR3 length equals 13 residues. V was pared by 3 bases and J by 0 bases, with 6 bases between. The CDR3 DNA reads TGTGCCAGCAGTTTTCAGAGCTCCTACGAGCAGTACTTC. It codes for CASSFQSSYEQYF.

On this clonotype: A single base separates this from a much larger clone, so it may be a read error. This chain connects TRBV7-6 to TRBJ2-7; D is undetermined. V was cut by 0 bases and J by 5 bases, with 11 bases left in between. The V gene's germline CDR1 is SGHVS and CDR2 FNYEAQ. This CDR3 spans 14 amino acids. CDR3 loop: CASSLAGQADEQYF. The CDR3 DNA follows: TGTGCCAGCAGCTTAGCGGGTCAGGCGGACGAGCAGTACTTC. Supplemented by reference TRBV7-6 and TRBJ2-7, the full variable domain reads GAGVSQSPRYKVTKRGQDVALRCDPISGHVSLYWYRQALGQGPEFLTYFNYEAQQDKSGLPNDRFSAERPEGSISTLTIQRTEQRDSAMYRCASSLAGQADEQYFGPGTRLTVT.

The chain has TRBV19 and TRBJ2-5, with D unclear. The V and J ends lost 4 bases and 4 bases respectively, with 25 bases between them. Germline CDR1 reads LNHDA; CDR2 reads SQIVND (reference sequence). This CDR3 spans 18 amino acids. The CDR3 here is CASSTLLTPGTETETQYF. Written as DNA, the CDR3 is TGTGCCAGTAGTACGCTCCTAACGCCGGGCACCGAGACAGAGACCCAGTACTTC.

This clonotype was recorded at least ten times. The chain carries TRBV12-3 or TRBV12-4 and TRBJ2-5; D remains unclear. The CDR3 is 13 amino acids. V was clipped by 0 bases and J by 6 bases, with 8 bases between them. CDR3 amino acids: CASSLAFTQTQYF. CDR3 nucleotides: TGTGCCAGCAGTTTAGCGTTCACCCAGACCCAGTACTTC.

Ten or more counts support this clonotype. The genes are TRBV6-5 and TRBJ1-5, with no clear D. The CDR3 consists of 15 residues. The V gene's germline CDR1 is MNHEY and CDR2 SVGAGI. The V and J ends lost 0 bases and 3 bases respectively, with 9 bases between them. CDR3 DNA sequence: TGTGCCAGCAGTTACTCGATCCGAGCCAATCAGCCCCAGCATTTT. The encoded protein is CASSYSIRANQPQHF.

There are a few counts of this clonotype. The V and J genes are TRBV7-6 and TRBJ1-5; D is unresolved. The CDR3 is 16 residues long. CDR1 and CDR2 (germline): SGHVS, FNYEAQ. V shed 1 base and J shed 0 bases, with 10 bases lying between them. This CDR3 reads CASSLGDLYSNQPQHF. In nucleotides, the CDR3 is TGTGCCAGCAGCTTAGGTGACCTTTATAGCAATCAGCCCCAGCATTTT.

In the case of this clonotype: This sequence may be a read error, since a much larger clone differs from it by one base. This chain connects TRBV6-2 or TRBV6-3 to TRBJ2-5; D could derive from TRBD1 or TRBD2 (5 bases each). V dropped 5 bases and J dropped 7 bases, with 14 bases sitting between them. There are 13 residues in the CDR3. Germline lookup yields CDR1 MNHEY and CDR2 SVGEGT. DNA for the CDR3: TGTGCCAGCAGTGCCGGGACCTTGGCGACCCAGTACTTC. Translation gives CASSAGTLATQYF.

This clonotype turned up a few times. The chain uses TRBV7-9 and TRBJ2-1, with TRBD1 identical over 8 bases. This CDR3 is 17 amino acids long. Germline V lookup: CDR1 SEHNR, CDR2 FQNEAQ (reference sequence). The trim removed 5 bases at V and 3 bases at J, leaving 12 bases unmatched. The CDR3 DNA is TGTGCCAGCAGCCCGGGGACAGGCGCTCCCAACTACAATGAGCAGTTCTTC. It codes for CASSPGTGAPNYNEQFF.

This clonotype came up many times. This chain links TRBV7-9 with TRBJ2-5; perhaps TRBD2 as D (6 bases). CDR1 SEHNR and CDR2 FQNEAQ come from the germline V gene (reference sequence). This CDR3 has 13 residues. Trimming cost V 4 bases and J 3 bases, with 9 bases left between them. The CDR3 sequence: CASSYGGKETQYF. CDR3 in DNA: TGTGCCAGCAGCTACGGCGGGAAAGAGACCCAGTACTTC.